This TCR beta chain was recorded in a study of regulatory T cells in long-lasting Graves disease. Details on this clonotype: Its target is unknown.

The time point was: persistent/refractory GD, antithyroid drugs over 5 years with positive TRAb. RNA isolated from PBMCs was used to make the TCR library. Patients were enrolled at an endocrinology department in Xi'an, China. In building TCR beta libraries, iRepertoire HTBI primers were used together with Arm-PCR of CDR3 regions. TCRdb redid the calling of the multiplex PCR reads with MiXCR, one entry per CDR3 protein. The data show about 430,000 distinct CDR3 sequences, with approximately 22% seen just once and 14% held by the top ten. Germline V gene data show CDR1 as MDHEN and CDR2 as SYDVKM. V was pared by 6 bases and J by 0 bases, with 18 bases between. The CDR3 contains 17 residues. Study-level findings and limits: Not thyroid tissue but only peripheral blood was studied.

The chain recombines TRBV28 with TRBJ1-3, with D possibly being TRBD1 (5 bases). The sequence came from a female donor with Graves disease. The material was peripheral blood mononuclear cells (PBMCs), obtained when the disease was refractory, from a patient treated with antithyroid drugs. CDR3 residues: CASSETAIEGSGNTIYF. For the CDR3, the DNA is TGTGCCAGCAGCGAGACAGCCATTGAGGGCTCTGGAAACACCATATATTTT.